The clone carrying this TCR beta chain is a singleton in its sample. With 8 bases removed from V and 0 bases from J, the gap between germline ends came to 12 bases. CDR1 MDHEN and CDR2 SYDVKM come from the germline V gene. The CDR3 contains 14 residues. Authors' methods: The authors estimated nucleated cell counts from reference gene primer amplification. The repertoire was sequenced with immunoSEQ multiplex PCR; TCRdb's copy has only in-frame clones and lacks some. V, J and clone size reflect that table, while D and trimming were determined from the DNA. The profile shows 200,000 to 250,000 clones, around 90% of them singletons. This sample stems from a study of blood T cell repertoires in COVID-19.

This chain links TRBV28 with TRBJ2-3; D ambiguous. Sequenced material: PBMCs or T cells enriched from blood (not recorded which). The TCR sequence derives from a woman aged 25 to 39 who had been exposed to COVID-19. The DNA for the CDR3 is TGTGCCAGCCGTTCCCAGACTAGCACAGATACGCAGTATTTT. Amino acids: CASRSQTSTDTQYF.